This T cell receptor (beta chain) originates from a study of OX40 agonist ivuxolimab in advanced cancers. On the study more broadly: Patients' therapy was ivuxolimab, an antibody that acts as an agonist of OX40 (CD134). Earlier anti-PD-1, anti-PD-L1 or anti-CTLA-4 therapy was permitted; 40% had received some.

Trimming at V came to 4 bases and at J to 7 bases, leaving 6 bases not matched to a gene. Germline-derived CDR1 and CDR2 are SGHTS and YDEGEE. The CDR3 loop spans 15 amino acids. The method was immunoSEQ multiplex PCR; TCRdb's version includes in-frame clones alone and lacks a portion of them. Among about 50,000 clones listed, around nine tenths were seen once. The source of this sequence is an adult with an advanced solid tumor such as melanoma, head and neck, liver or kidney cancer. Source: CD4+ or CD8+ T cells sorted from blood, taken in a trial of the OX40 agonist ivuxolimab. The rearrangement joins TRBV5-8 to TRBJ1-6, with TRBD1 matching 9 bases. For the CDR3, the DNA is TGTGCCAGCAGCACTGGGACAGGGTTAAATTCACCCCTCCACTTT. Residues: CASSTGTGLNSPLHF.